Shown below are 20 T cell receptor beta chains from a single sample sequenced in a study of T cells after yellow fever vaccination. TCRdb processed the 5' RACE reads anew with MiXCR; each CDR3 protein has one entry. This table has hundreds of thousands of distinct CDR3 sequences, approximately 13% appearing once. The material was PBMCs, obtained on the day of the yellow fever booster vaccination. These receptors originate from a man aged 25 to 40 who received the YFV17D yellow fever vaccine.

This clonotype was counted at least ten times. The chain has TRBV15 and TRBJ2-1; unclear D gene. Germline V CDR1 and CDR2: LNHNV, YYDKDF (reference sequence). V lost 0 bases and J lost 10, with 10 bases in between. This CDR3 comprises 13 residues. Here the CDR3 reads CATSRDKALEQFF. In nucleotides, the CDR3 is TGTGCCACCAGCAGAGACAAGGCCCTCGAGCAGTTCTTC.

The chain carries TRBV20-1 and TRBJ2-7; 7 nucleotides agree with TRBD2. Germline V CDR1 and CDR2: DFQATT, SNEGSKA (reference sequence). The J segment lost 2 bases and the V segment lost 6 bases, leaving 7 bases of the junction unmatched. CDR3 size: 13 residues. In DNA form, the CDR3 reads TGCAGTGCCGCGGGAGTAGGGACCTACGAGCAGTACTTC. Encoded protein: CSAAGVGTYEQYF.

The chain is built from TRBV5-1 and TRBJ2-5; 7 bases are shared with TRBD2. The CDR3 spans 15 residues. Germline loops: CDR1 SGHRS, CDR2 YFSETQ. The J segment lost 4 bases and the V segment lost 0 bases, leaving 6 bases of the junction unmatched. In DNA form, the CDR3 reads TGCGCCAGCAGCTTGGGTCAGGCGGGAGCAGAGACCCAGTACTTC. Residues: CASSLGQAGAETQYF.

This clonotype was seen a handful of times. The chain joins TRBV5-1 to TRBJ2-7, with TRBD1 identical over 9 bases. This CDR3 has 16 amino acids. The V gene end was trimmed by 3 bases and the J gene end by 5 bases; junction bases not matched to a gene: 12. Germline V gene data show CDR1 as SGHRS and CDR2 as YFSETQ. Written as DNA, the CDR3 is TGCGCCAGCAGCTCCCCTCACAGGGGGCGCAGCCACGAGCAGTACTTC. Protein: CASSSPHRGRSHEQYF.

This CDR3 is CASSRGELAGELFF. CDR3 DNA: TGCGCCAGCAGCCGAGGGGAGTTGGCCGGGGAGCTGTTTTTT. This sequence joins TRBV5-1 and TRBJ2-2; D tentatively fits TRBD1 or TRBD2 (5 bases each). Germline CDR1 SGHRS, CDR2 YFSETQ. The CDR3 sequence is 14 residues long. The V end lost 4 bases, the J end lost 6 bases, and 13 bases lay between the germline ends. Drawing the rest from reference TRBV5-1 and TRBJ2-2, the complete variable domain is KAGVTQTPRYLIKTRGQQVTLSCSPISGHRSVSWYQQTPGQGLQFLFEYFSETQRNKGNFPGRFSGRQFSNSRSEMNVSTLELGDSALYLCASSRGELAGELFFGEGSRLTVL.

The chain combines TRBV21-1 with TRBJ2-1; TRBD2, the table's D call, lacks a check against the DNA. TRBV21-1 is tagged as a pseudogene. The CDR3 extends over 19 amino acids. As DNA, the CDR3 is TGTGCCAGCACTCCCCATCCCTCGGATCCACACAGCTCCTACAATGAGCAGTTCTTC. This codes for CASTPHPSDPHSSYNEQFF.

The CDR3 bases are TGCAGCGCCTCCCGGGACAGGGCCTACGAGCAGTACTTC. Translated, it gives CSASRDRAYEQYF. The chain combines TRBV29-1 with TRBJ2-7; 9 nucleotides match TRBD1. In germline, CDR1 is SQVTM, CDR2 ANQGSEA. The CDR3 contains 13 residues. V lost 7 bases to trimming and J lost 2 bases; unmatched junction nucleotides: 6.

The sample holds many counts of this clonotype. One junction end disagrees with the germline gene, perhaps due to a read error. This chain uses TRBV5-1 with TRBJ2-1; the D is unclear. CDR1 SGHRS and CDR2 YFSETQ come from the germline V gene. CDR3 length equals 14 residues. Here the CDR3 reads CASSLTSPYNEQFF. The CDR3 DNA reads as TGTGCCAGCAGCTTGACAAGCCCTTACAATGAGCAGTTCTTC.

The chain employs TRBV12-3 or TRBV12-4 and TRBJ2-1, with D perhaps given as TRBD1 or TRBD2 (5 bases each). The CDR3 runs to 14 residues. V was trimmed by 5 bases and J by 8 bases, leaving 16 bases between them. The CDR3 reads CASSLYGARDEQFF. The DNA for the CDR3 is TGTGCCAGCAGTCTGTACGGGGCCCGTGATGAGCAGTTCTTC.

The CDR3 loop is CASSLDHAGQRETQYF. The CDR3 DNA reads as TGTGCCAGCAGCTTAGATCATGCAGGGCAAAGGGAGACCCAGTACTTC. This chain connects TRBV11-2 to TRBJ2-5; the D gene is possibly TRBD1 (5 bases). Per the germline V gene, CDR1 is SGHAT and CDR2 is FQNNGV. The CDR3 length is 16 residues. V was shortened by 0 bases and J by 5 bases, with 16 bases between the two germline ends.

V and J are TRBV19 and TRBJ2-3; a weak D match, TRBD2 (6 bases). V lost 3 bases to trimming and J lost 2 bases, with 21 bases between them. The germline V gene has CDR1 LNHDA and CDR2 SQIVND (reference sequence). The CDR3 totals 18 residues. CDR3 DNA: TGTGCCAGTAGTATGGAGGCGGGGACCCACTCCCCCACAGATACGCAGTATTTT. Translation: CASSMEAGTHSPTDTQYF. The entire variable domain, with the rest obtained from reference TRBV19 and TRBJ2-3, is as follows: DGGITQSPKYLFRKEGQNVTLSCEQNLNHDAMYWYRQDPGQGLRLIYYSQIVNDFQKGDIAEGYSVSREKKESFPLTVTSAQKNPTAFYLCASSMEAGTHSPTDTQYFGPGTRLTVL.

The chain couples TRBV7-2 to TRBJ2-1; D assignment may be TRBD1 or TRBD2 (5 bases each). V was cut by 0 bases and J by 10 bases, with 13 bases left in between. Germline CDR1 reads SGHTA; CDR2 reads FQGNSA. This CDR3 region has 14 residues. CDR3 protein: CASSLAAQGAEQFF. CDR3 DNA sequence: TGTGCCAGCAGCTTAGCTGCTCAGGGAGCGGAGCAGTTCTTC.

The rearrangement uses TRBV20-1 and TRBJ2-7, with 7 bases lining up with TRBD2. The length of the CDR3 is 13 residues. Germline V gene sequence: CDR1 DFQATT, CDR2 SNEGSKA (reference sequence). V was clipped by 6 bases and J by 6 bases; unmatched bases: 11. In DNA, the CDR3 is TGCAGTGCGGGCCGGGAGGTTTTGGTCGAGCAGTACTTC. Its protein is CSAGREVLVEQYF.

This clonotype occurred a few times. CDR3 loop: CASSVSGRSTDTQYF. CDR3 coding DNA: TGTGCCAGCAGCGTATCCGGGAGAAGCACAGATACGCAGTATTTT. The V gene is TRBV9, the J gene TRBJ2-3, with TRBD2 as a possible D gene (6 bases). V was clipped by 1 base and J by 0 bases, with 9 bases between them. Per the germline V gene, CDR1 is SGDLS and CDR2 is YYNGEE. The CDR3 is made up of 15 amino acids.

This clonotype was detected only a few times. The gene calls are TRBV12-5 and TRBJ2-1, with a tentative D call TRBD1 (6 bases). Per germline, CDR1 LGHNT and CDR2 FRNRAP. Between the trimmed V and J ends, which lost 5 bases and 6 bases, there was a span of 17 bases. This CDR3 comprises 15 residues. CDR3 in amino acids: CASGPLRGSLNEQFF. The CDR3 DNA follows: TGTGCTAGTGGTCCGCTAAGGGGGAGTCTCAATGAGCAGTTCTTC.

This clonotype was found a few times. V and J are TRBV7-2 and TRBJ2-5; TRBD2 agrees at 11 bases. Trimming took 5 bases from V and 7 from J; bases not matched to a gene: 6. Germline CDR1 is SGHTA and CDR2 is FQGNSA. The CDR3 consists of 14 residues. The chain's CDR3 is CASSTGTSGPTQYF. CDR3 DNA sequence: TGTGCCAGCAGCACCGGGACTAGCGGTCCGACCCAGTACTTC.

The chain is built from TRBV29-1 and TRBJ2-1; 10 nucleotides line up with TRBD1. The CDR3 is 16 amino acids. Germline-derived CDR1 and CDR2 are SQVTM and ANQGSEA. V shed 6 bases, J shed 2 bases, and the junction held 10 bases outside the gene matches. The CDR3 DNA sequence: TGCAGCGTACGGGACAGGGGTTTGAAGACCTACAATGAGCAGTTCTTC. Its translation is CSVRDRGLKTYNEQFF.

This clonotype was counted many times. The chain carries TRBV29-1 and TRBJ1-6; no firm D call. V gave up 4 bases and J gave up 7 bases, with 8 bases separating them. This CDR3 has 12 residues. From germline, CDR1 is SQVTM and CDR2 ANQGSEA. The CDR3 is CSVGELNSPLHF. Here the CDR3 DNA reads TGCAGCGTTGGAGAGTTAAATTCACCCCTCCACTTT.

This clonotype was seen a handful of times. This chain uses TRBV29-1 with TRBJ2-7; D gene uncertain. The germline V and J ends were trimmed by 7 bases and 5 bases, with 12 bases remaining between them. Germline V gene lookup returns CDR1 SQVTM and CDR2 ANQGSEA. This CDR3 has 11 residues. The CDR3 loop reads CSGGQRNEQYF. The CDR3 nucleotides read TGCAGCGGCGGTCAACGCAACGAGCAGTACTTC.

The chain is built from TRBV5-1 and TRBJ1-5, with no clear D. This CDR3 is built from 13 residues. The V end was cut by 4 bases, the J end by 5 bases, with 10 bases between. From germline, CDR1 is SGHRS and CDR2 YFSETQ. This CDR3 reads CASSPEGYQPQHF. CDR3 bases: TGCGCCAGCAGCCCTGAGGGTTATCAGCCCCAGCATTTT.